The rows below give T cell receptor beta chains drawn from one sample of a study of OX40 agonist ivuxolimab in advanced cancers. Data came from immunoSEQ multiplex PCR; TCRdb stores just in-frame clones and leaves some out. Among about 43,000 clones, approximately 83% were seen once, and the ten largest hold about a third. The source material was CD4+ or CD8+ T cells sorted from blood, sampled in a trial of the OX40 agonist ivuxolimab. The receptors here all came from an adult with an advanced solid tumor such as melanoma, head and neck, liver or kidney cancer. Both conserved end residues are part of each CDR3. Fields, in order: D gene, V gene, J gene, CDR3 protein. D genes are given only for firm matches.

D: NA
V: TRBV5-1
J: TRBJ1-1
CDR3: CASTLLTGSNTEAFF

D: NA
V: TRBV11-2
J: TRBJ2-7
CDR3: CASSSPKTSVEQYF

D: TRBD1
V: TRBV9
J: TRBJ2-1
CDR3: CASSAWDRESNEQFF

D: NA
V: TRBV4-1
J: TRBJ2-4
CDR3: CASSPSSVNIQYF

D: TRBD2
V: TRBV28
J: TRBJ2-7
CDR3: CASTSGGNEQYF

D: NA
V: TRBV7-9
J: TRBJ1-5
CDR3: CASSLQRGQPQHF

D: NA
V: TRBV19
J: TRBJ2-7
CDR3: CASSIQRRYEQYF

D: NA
V: TRBV5-1
J: TRBJ2-1
CDR3: CASSSRTTDYEQFF

D: NA
V: TRBV7-3
J: TRBJ2-3
CDR3: CASSSGLSTDTQYF

D: NA
V: TRBV6-1
J: TRBJ1-1
CDR3: CASSEERVWAFF

D: NA
V: TRBV19
J: TRBJ2-2
CDR3: CASSIGAGTGELFF

D: NA
V: TRBV7-9
J: TRBJ1-3
CDR3: CASSPWAGNTIYF

D: NA
V: TRBV6-1
J: TRBJ1-5
CDR3: CASTRLVNQPQHF

D: TRBD1
V: TRBV4-2
J: TRBJ2-3
CDR3: CASSQNQGAADTQYF

D: TRBD1
V: TRBV11-2
J: TRBJ1-1
CDR3: CASSLMAGGTGSEAFF

D: TRBD1
V: TRBV6-1
J: TRBJ2-3
CDR3: CASRPGTGTDTQYF

D: NA
V: TRBV6-6
J: TRBJ1-6
CDR3: CASSYSGGDSPLHF

D: TRBD1
V: TRBV9
J: TRBJ1-3
CDR3: CASSLARDSRNTIYF

D: NA
V: TRBV5-1
J: TRBJ2-5
CDR3: CASSVTGGGGETQYF

D: NA
V: TRBV5-1
J: TRBJ2-5
CDR3: CASSLGAGRQETQYF

D: NA
V: TRBV7-6
J: TRBJ2-3
CDR3: CASSSGTATQYF

D: NA
V: TRBV30
J: TRBJ2-3
CDR3: CAWSPTDTQYF

D: TRBD1
V: TRBV4-2
J: TRBJ2-5
CDR3: CASSQLFRTGTGETQYF

D: NA
V: TRBV6-1
J: TRBJ1-1
CDR3: CATTRTTQGTEAFF

D: NA
V: TRBV6-6
J: TRBJ2-3
CDR3: CASSILADTQYF

D: NA
V: TRBV5-6
J: TRBJ2-5
CDR3: CASSPSGDGVETQYF

D: NA
V: TRBV5-1
J: TRBJ2-7
CDR3: CASSSLEGANEQYF

D: NA
V: TRBV7-7
J: TRBJ2-1
CDR3: CASSNSGGAYNEQFF

D: TRBD1
V: TRBV29-1
J: TRBJ1-3
CDR3: CSVFRGNGNTIYF

D: NA
V: TRBV18
J: TRBJ2-7
CDR3: CASSGGIDYEQYF

D: NA
V: TRBV5-6
J: TRBJ1-4
CDR3: CASSGRQVQNEKLFF

D: NA
V: TRBV4-1
J: TRBJ2-5
CDR3: CASSQEGRGVETQYF

D: TRBD1
V: TRBV25-1
J: TRBJ2-1
CDR3: CASSEIVGRGKYNEQFF

D: TRBD1
V: TRBV7-9
J: TRBJ2-7
CDR3: CASSPGTGEYEQYF

D: TRBD1
V: TRBV4-1
J: TRBJ2-7
CDR3: CASSQDTSGTGTYEQYF

D: NA
V: TRBV5-8
J: TRBJ1-3
CDR3: CASSSGESGLGNTIYF

D: NA
V: TRBV2
J: TRBJ1-4
CDR3: CASSEAGGRSEKLFF

D: TRBD1
V: TRBV6-1
J: TRBJ1-6
CDR3: CASSVTGTANSPLHF

D: NA
V: TRBV5-1
J: TRBJ1-6
CDR3: CASSRKIEGGNSPLHF

D: NA
V: TRBV19
J: TRBJ2-3
CDR3: CASSIRRYSTDTQYF

D: NA
V: TRBV6-4
J: TRBJ1-3
CDR3: CASSQDGNTIYF

D: NA
V: TRBV20-1
J: TRBJ1-2
CDR3: CSAGGSYGYTF

D: NA
V: TRBV28
J: TRBJ2-7
CDR3: CASSSGTVTYEQYF

D: NA
V: TRBV5-1
J: TRBJ2-3
CDR3: CASSLSTVTDTQYF

D: NA
V: TRBV28
J: TRBJ2-2
CDR3: CASGGDRNTGELFF

D: NA
V: TRBV6-5
J: TRBJ2-4
CDR3: CASSYSPSIAKNIQYF

D: TRBD1
V: TRBV5-4
J: TRBJ2-3
CDR3: CASSRGQGANPDTQYF

D: TRBD2
V: TRBV4-2
J: TRBJ2-3
CDR3: CASSQSLADSTDTQYF

D: TRBD1
V: TRBV5-4
J: TRBJ2-2
CDR3: CASSSVPGQVVGELFF

D: NA
V: TRBV18
J: TRBJ1-5
CDR3: CASSPRTDHQPQHF

D: TRBD2
V: TRBV7-7
J: TRBJ2-2
CDR3: CASSLGAGGDRTGELFF

D: NA
V: TRBV30
J: TRBJ2-7
CDR3: CAWSEQVIAEQYF

D: NA
V: TRBV21-1
J: TRBJ1-5
CDR3: CASSKLKRENNQPQHF

D: NA
V: TRBV28
J: TRBJ1-5
CDR3: CASSPRAGRGNQPQHF

D: NA
V: TRBV7-8
J: TRBJ2-1
CDR3: CASSFGSKSASSYNEQFF